These 8 T cell receptor beta chains originate from one sample sequenced in a study of cytomegalovirus exposure and HLA in healthy donors (TCRdb year 2017). Receptor libraries were prepared by the immunoSEQ multiplex PCR assay. A mixture of 60 forward primers for TCR Vbeta segments and 13 reverse primers for TCR Jbeta segments was used in the multiplex PCR. This is the immuneACCESS table as TCRdb keeps it, with only in-frame sequences that have V and J called. A part of the clones is gone; compared with another copy, unresolved V genes explain less than half, and the rest is unexplained. This sample has tens of thousands of clones in its table, and nearly 80% of those were observed once. The ten largest clonotypes hold around 4.8% of the sample. The material sequenced was PBMCs. The receptors derive from a man between 40 and 49 years old in good health and CMV-seronegative.

This clone appeared a single time. This chain connects TRBV19 to TRBJ1-5; D not certain. Trimming left V 5 bases short and J 0 bases short, with 11 bases between. This CDR3 has 15 residues. Germline CDR1 is LNHDA and CDR2 is SQIVND (reference sequence). Written as DNA, the CDR3 is TGTGCCAGTAGTTGGTCGGTCTATAGCAATCAGCCCCAGCATTTT. It specifies CASSWSVYSNQPQHF.

The genes are TRBV2 and TRBJ2-5, with 10 bases that match TRBD1. The CDR3 contains 15 residues. J was trimmed by 4 bases and V by 8 bases; bases with no gene match: 10. Germline V gene sequence: CDR1 SNHLY, CDR2 FYNNEI. The CDR3 spells CASPRDRGQRETQYF. Written as DNA, the CDR3 is TGTGCCAGCCCCCGAGACAGGGGGCAAAGAGAGACCCAGTACTTC.

The chain carries TRBV19 and TRBJ2-7; 7 bases map to TRBD2. V shed 8 bases, J shed 5 bases, and the junction held 12 bases outside the gene matches. The germline gives CDR1 LNHDA, CDR2 SQIVND (reference sequence). The CDR3 has 14 amino acids. The CDR3 sequence is CASALAEAVHEQYF. DNA for the CDR3: TGTGCCAGTGCCCTAGCGGAAGCCGTCCACGAGCAGTACTTC. The entire variable domain, with the rest obtained from reference TRBV19 and TRBJ2-7, is as follows: DGGITQSPKYLFRKEGQNVTLSCEQNLNHDAMYWYRQDPGQGLRLIYYSQIVNDFQKGDIAEGYSVSREKKESFPLTVTSAQKNPTAFYLCASALAEAVHEQYFGPGTRLTVT.

About this clone: Other DNA sequences in this sample translate to the same CDR3. This rearrangement joins TRBV7-2 to TRBJ2-5, with 7 nucleotides matching TRBD1. The CDR3 runs 14 residues. CDR1 SGHTA and CDR2 FQGNSA come from the germline V gene. J lost 4 bases, V lost 4 bases, and 6 bases had no gene match. This CDR3 is CASSSRQGRETQYF. The CDR3 coding sequence is TGTGCCAGCAGCTCCCGACAGGGACGAGAGACCCAGTACTTC.

This rearrangement joins TRBV27 to TRBJ2-7, with 8 bases that match TRBD1. The ends lost 5 bases at V and 0 bases at J; junction bases unmatched: 3. The CDR3 is 14 residues long. The V gene's germline CDR1 is MNHEY and CDR2 SMNVEV (reference sequence). The CDR3 is CASSPGQVSYEQYF. DNA for the CDR3: TGTGCCAGCAGTCCGGGACAGGTCTCCTACGAGCAGTACTTC.

V and J are TRBV19 and TRBJ2-7, with 10 bases lining up with TRBD1. This CDR3 region has 13 residues. The trim removed 4 bases at V and 9 bases at J, leaving 6 bases unmatched. CDR1 LNHDA and CDR2 SQIVND come from the germline V gene (reference sequence). CDR3 sequence reads: CASSTGQGLRQYF. The DNA for the CDR3 is TGTGCCAGTAGTACGGGACAGGGGTTGAGGCAGTACTTC.

This clone was seen more than once but under ten times. V usage is TRBV27 and J usage is TRBJ2-1; 7 bases are shared with TRBD2. The CDR3 length is 12 residues. Germline V gene sequence: CDR1 MNHEY, CDR2 SMNVEV (reference sequence). The trim removed 7 bases at V and 5 bases at J, leaving 2 bases unmatched. CDR3 in amino acids: CASISGNNEQFF. The CDR3 nucleotides read TGTGCCAGCATAAGCGGGAACAATGAGCAGTTCTTC.

The V and J genes are TRBV28 and TRBJ2-3, with TRBD2 matching 7 bases. The CDR3 has 16 amino acids. Germline CDR1 is MDHEN and CDR2 is SYDVKM. V shed 2 bases and J 4 bases; nucleotides not matched to a gene: 9. The CDR3 DNA sequence: TGTGCCAGCAGTTTAGGGAGGGACTCCCCCCCAGATACGCAGTATTTT. It is translated as CASSLGRDSPPDTQYF. The variable domain in full, with the rest retrieved from reference TRBV28 and TRBJ2-3, is DVKVTQSSRYLVKRTGEKVFLECVQDMDHENMFWYRQDPGLGLRLIYFSYDVKMKEKGDIPEGYSVSREKKERFSLILESASTNQTSMYLCASSLGRDSPPDTQYFGPGTRLTVL.